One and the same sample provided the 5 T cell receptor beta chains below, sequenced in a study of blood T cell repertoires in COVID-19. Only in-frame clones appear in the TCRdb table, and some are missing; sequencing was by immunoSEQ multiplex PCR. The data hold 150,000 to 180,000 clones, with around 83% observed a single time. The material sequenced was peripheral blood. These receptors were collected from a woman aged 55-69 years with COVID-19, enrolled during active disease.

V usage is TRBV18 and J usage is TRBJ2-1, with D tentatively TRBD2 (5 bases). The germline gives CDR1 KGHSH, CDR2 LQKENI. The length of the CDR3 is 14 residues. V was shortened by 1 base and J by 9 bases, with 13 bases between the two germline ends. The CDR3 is CASSPQNGNGEQFF. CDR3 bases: TGTGCCAGCTCACCACAAAACGGGAACGGTGAGCAGTTCTTC.

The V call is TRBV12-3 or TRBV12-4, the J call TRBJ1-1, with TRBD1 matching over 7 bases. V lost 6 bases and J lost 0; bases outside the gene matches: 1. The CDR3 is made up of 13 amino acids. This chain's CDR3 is CASSRGMNTEAFF. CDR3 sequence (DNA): TGTGCCAGCAGCAGGGGGATGAACACTGAAGCTTTCTTT.

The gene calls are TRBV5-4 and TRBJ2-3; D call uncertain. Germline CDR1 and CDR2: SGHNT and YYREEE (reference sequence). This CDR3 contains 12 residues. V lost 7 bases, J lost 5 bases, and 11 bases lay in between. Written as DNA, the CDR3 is TGTGCCAGCGGCCGCCTCGAAGATACGCAGTATTTT. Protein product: CASGRLEDTQYF.

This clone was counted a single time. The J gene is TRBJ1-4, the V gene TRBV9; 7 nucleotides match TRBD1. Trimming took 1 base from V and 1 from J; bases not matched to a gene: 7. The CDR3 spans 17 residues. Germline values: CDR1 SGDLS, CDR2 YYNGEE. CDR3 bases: TGTGCCAGCAGCGTATTGACAGGGTTGAGAACTAATGAAAAACTGTTTTTT. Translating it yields CASSVLTGLRTNEKLFF.

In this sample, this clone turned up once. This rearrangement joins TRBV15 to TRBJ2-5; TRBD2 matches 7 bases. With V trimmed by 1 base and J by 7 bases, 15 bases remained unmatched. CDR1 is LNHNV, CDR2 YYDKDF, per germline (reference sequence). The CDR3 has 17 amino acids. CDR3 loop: CATSRGSSGKTGGTQYF. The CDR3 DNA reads TGTGCCACCAGCAGAGGTTCTAGCGGAAAAACAGGAGGGACCCAGTACTTC.